Each of the 13 T cell receptor beta chains below was sequenced from the same sample in a study of T cell repertoires in cytomegalovirus infection. Their antigen targets remain unknown. Each CDR3 protein is one row after TCRdb ran MiXCR on the reads. The sample includes hundreds of thousands of distinct CDR3 sequences, approximately 30% of them seen just once. The sequenced sample was cultured CD8+ T cells from PBMCs, obtained from culture after CMV antigen stimulation. These receptors all come from a human donor in good health (CMV status not recorded). Some clones in this sample may be carry-over from other donors' samples.

Only one count was recorded for this clonotype. This may arise from a read error, as a much more abundant clone is one base away. The V gene is TRBV7-6, the J gene TRBJ1-5; possible D gene TRBD1, 6 bases. Germline V gives CDR1 SGHVS, CDR2 FNYEAQ. This CDR3 has 17 amino acids. CDR3 sequence: CANSLGTLGGSNQPQHF. Written as DNA, the CDR3 is TGTGCCAACAGCTTGGGGACATTGGGCGGTAGCAATCAGCCCCAGCATTTT. The whole variable domain, remainder taken from reference TRBV7-6 and TRBJ1-5, is GAGVSQSPRYKVTKRGQDVALRCDPISGHVSLYWYRQALGQGPEFLTYFNYEAQQDKSGLPNDRFSAERPEGSISTLTIQRTEQRDSAMYRCANSLGTLGGSNQPQHFGDGTRLSIL.

This clonotype was detected only once. The chain employs TRBV19 and TRBJ2-1, with D unclear. Trimming removed 3 bases from V and 12 bases from J, with 9 bases in between. The CDR3 has 11 amino acids. Germline V gives CDR1 LNHDA, CDR2 SQIVND (reference sequence). CDR3 loop: CASSMSGRQFF. CDR3 sequence (DNA): TGTGCCAGTAGTATGTCCGGGCGGCAGTTCTTC.

This clonotype occurred many times. The chain joins TRBV7-3 to TRBJ2-2; possibly TRBD2 for D (7 bases). The CDR3 length is 16 residues. Trimming shortened V by 2 bases and J by 7 bases, and 17 bases separated the two germline ends. The germline CDR1 and CDR2 sequences are SGHTA and FQGTGA. CDR3 in amino acids: CASSLSFGGRDGELFF. CDR3 DNA: TGTGCCAGCAGCTTATCTTTCGGGGGGCGAGACGGGGAGCTGTTTTTT. The entire variable domain, with the rest obtained from reference TRBV7-3 and TRBJ2-2, is as follows: GAGVSQTPSNKVTEKGKYVELRCDPISGHTALYWYRQSLGQGPEFLIYFQGTGAADDSGLPNDRFFAVRPEGSVSTLKIQRTERGDSAVYLCASSLSFGGRDGELFFGEGSRLTVL.

The CDR3 DNA is TGTGCCAGCAGCCGGTCGACTAGCGGGGGAGATACGCAGTATTTT. Its protein product is CASSRSTSGGDTQYF. The chain has TRBV7-6 and TRBJ2-3, with TRBD2 matching 12 bases. The germline V gene encodes CDR1 SGHVS and CDR2 FNYEAQ. V gave up 5 bases and J gave up 5 bases; unmatched junction bases: 5. The CDR3 totals 15 residues.

V is TRBV5-1 and J is TRBJ2-1; 11 bases map to TRBD2. CDR3 length: 17 residues. V lost 1 base, J lost 3 bases, and 6 bases stayed unmatched. The germline V gene encodes CDR1 SGHRS and CDR2 YFSETQ. CDR3 coding DNA: TGCGCCAGCAGCTTGTTCCCTAGCGGGGGGATCTACAATGAGCAGTTCTTC. Its translation is CASSLFPSGGIYNEQFF.

In DNA form, the CDR3 reads TGTGCCAGCAGTTACCCCAACGCCCCAAGCTACGAGCAGTACTTC. Encoded protein: CASSYPNAPSYEQYF. The rearrangement links TRBV6-5 to TRBJ2-7; D gene ambiguous. Germline V gene sequence: CDR1 MNHEY, CDR2 SVGAGI. V lost 2 bases and J lost 3, with 14 bases in between. This CDR3 spans 15 amino acids.

In its sample, this clonotype was seen a few times. This rearrangement joins TRBV5-1 to TRBJ2-1; TRBD2 matches at 7 bases. Germline CDR1 SGHRS, CDR2 YFSETQ. This CDR3 contains 13 residues. V shed 0 bases, J shed 8 bases, and the junction held 2 bases outside the gene matches. The CDR3 region has the DNA TGCGCCAGCAGCTTGGAGCGGGGCCATGAGCAGTTCTTC. Protein: CASSLERGHEQFF.

This clonotype was seen a few times. The rearrangement joins TRBV25-1 to TRBJ2-5; D gene uncertain. Germline V gene lookup returns CDR1 MGHDK and CDR2 SYGVNS. V lost 2 bases, J lost 5 bases, and 12 bases lay in between. The CDR3 loop spans 14 amino acids. This chain's CDR3 is CASSEHGFEETQYF. The CDR3, as DNA: TGTGCCAGCAGTGAACACGGATTCGAGGAGACCCAGTACTTC.

The chain combines TRBV2 with TRBJ2-6; 10 positions match TRBD1. This CDR3 is built from 18 residues. Germline V lookup: CDR1 SNHLY, CDR2 FYNNEI. The ends lost 6 bases at V and 4 bases at J; junction bases unmatched: 12. For the CDR3, the DNA is TGTGCCAGCAGAGATTTGGGACAGGGGAGCTCCGGGGCCAACGTCCTGACTTTC. It translates to CASRDLGQGSSGANVLTF.

The V gene is TRBV9, the J gene TRBJ2-1, with 10 bases aligning to TRBD1. CDR1 is SGDLS and CDR2 is YYNGEE in the germline V gene. The CDR3 contains 17 residues. With V trimmed by 3 bases and J by 2 bases, 8 bases remained unmatched. In DNA, the CDR3 is TGTGCCAGCAGCGCCCTTAGAGGGACAGGGGCCTACAATGAGCAGTTCTTC. Protein: CASSALRGTGAYNEQFF.

The gene calls are TRBV27 and TRBJ2-5; tentative D call: TRBD2 (6 bases). Trimming removed 5 bases at V and 5 bases at J, with 15 bases between. Germline V gene data show CDR1 as MNHEY and CDR2 as SMNVEV (reference sequence). The CDR3 covers 14 residues. The CDR3 spells CASSRPSAIETQYF. CDR3 bases: TGTGCCAGCAGTCGGCCTAGCGCCATTGAGACCCAGTACTTC.

The sample holds many counts of this clonotype. The rearrangement uses TRBV7-9 and TRBJ1-2; D is uncertain. Trimming cost V 1 base and J 2 bases, with 17 bases left between them. The CDR3 is 17 residues long. Germline V gene data show CDR1 as SEHNR and CDR2 as FQNEAQ (reference sequence). The CDR3 DNA reads TGTGCCAGCAGCTTAGTGTTTAGGCAAAGGGAAAACTATGGCTACACCTTC. Its protein product is CASSLVFRQRENYGYTF.

J is TRBJ1-2 and V is TRBV7-9, with D hard to call. With 4 bases removed from V and 2 bases from J, the gap between germline ends came to 14 bases. The CDR3 extends over 15 amino acids. Germline V gene data show CDR1 as SEHNR and CDR2 as FQNEAQ (reference sequence). In DNA, the CDR3 is TGTGCCAGCAGCTCCCTTTCCCGACGGAACTATGGCTACACCTTC. Translated: CASSSLSRRNYGYTF.